This T cell receptor (beta chain) was recovered during a study of cytomegalovirus exposure and HLA in healthy donors listed by TCRdb under 2017. As for the study more broadly: An earlier analysis of 587 of the donors reported roughly 270 Gb of sequence data and approximately 110 million unique TCR beta sequences from about 180 million T cells. Across around 400 genotyped donors of the cohort, an average of about 240,000 unique TCR beta nucleotide sequences per donor were sequenced, and 15% to 20% of those sequences were non-productive. Typing coverage differed by locus: A, B, C, DRB1 and DQB1 were typed in roughly 620-630 donors, DQA1 in about 560, DPA1 in approximately 610, and DPB1 in approximately 450. A separate validation cohort of some 130 different subjects was used in addition to the 666-subject first cohort. HLA typing included class I and class II loci at four-digit resolution. Rather than using new phenotypic data, the later analysis identified candidate immune exposures from TCR beta sequences and from how often those sequences occurred across donors. Approximately 300 gigabases of sequencing data and tens of millions of unique TCR sequences were included in an early release covering around 650 HLA-typed donors. In a later analysis, previously published TCR beta repertoires from 550 to 750 donors were re-analyzed and high-resolution HLA genotyping was added so that TCR occurrence patterns could be studied. The T cell repertoires of some 700 subjects were profiled by immunosequencing and related to cytomegalovirus serostatus. Among the approximately 430 genotyped donors, around 79% belonged to the genetic ancestry cluster associated with self-reported Caucasian donors. Alongside the repertoire data, information on donor age, sex, ethnicity and CMV serostatus was compiled. The study combined high-throughput TCR immunosequencing, statistical association of individual TCRs with disease status, and machine learning to predict cytomegalovirus infection status. Four to six DR-DQ haplotypes were handled as single units for association and clustering because linkage in the cohort was strong. The study aimed to test whether signatures of past pathogen exposure could be identified by cataloging public T cell receptors. All discovery cohort repertoires had been generated on a single sequencing platform. A later genetic analysis took genome-wide SNP genotypes for about 65% of the 666 donors and used that subset as a discovery cohort. To decide whether each TCR beta V gene segment behaved as functional or pseudogenic, an earlier analysis of fewer than 750 of the donors relied on high-throughput TCR beta sequencing.

Study-wide conclusions, independent of this receptor: Cytomegalovirus status was reported to be diagnosed by the classifier with high specificity and sensitivity in both the original and validation cohorts. Presence/absence analyses assumed roughly uniform sequencing depth across donors, an assumption that may not hold. For the cohort, immune exposure information was limited to CMV serostatus. The sequencing pipeline was judged likely to have produced a cluster of highly shared sequence variants as a technical artifact. According to a later analysis, parvovirus B19, influenza, CMV and Epstein-Barr virus appeared linked to several top co-occurrence clusters. The earlier analysis of 450 to 700 of the donors excluded over 15 rarely observed V segments, including chromosome 9 orphons, because counts were too low. A later genetic analysis reported fewer N-insertions in productive TCRs among donors in an Asian-associated ancestry cluster than the roughly 620-donor mean. An association between a missense DCLRE1C variant and V-gene and J-gene trimming of TCR beta chains was found in a later genetic analysis and replicated in an independent cohort. Linkage disequilibrium might explain the correlated functional status among segregating V segments, but an unknown experimental factor could not be excluded. Because some donors lacked HLA typing at each locus, the association tests relied only on the typed subset. Some IMGT-functional V segments, including TRBV6-2 and TRBV6-3, could not be told apart with the 87-base-pair reads, so those segments were excluded. In an earlier analysis of 587 of the donors, most TCR beta V segments appeared in productive rearrangements about 90% or about 30% of the time, broadly matching IMGT annotations. The authors suggested that the approach could potentially be extended to other disease states and immunological phenotypes. According to a later analysis, most CMV-associated TCR beta chains appeared to be HLA-restricted, and the HLA associations seemed to be driven largely by CMV exposure. Specific HLA alleles were associated with roughly 17,000 TCR beta sequences at a false discovery rate of 0.05 in a later analysis. The study listed 150 to 200 TCR beta chains as associated with cytomegalovirus. A later analysis found that HLA-associated TCR beta chains were more clonally expanded and had lower generation probabilities than equally common non-associated chains. A further reported finding was that TCR beta sequences accurately predicted the HLA-A and HLA-B alleles for most subjects in the first cohort. This cohort had only TCR beta chains sequenced, and the lack of alpha or paired-chain data limited which features could be detected. Assigning TCR associations to individual alleles was difficult when HLA alleles, especially DR and DQ, strongly co-occurred. Three of the identified cytomegalovirus-associated TCR beta chains were confirmed in vitro to be specific for cytomegalovirus antigens. Most TCR sequences were seen in very few donors, while some public TCRs were found in many individuals. In a later analysis, TCR association rates were found to vary across HLA loci, with the most associated TCRs seen for DRB1 alleles and the fewest for HLA-C alleles.

As regards this clone: The antigen it recognizes is unknown. Per-base qualities were not stored, and no clone one base away is much larger.

Library construction relied on the immunoSEQ multiplex PCR assay. A mixture of 60 forward primers for TCR Vbeta segments and 13 reverse primers for TCR Jbeta segments was used in the multiplex PCR. The CDR3 region of rearranged TCR beta genes was amplified from genomic DNA with a multiplex PCR assay. On the Illumina HiSeq System, the amplified TCR beta libraries were sequenced as 87-base-pair reads. From the authors' description of their analysis: A later analysis counted tens of millions of unique TCR beta chains across the 666 repertoires, and 10 million to 12 million of these chains were shared by at least two donors. Raw reads were error-corrected and collapsed into unique sequences by a nearest-neighbor algorithm in which closely related sequences were merged to remove PCR and sequencing errors. CDR3 sequences were aligned to IMGT reference sequences to assign V, D and J gene segments. Each retained sequence needed at least a six-nucleotide match to both a V gene segment and a J gene segment. A rearrangement counted as productive if the CDR3 had no stop codons and remained in frame with V and J, and every other rearrangement counted as non-productive. CDR3 was defined by IMGT convention, running from the second conserved V-encoded cysteine to the conserved J-encoded phenylalanine. The earlier analysis of about 590 of the donors excluded sequences that lacked an unambiguous match to a single V gene segment. In an earlier analysis of approximately 590 of the donors, a V segment was called functional when productive rearrangements were above 56.7%, and segregating when the standard deviation between donors exceeded 5%. To diagnose cytomegalovirus status from the catalog of TCR beta chain sequences, a statistical classification framework was built. V and J gene assignment, in a later analysis, came from comparing TCR nucleotide sequences with IMGT/GENE-DB human TR gene sequences. Using the TCRdist pipeline, a later analysis assigned CDR3 sequences along with most-parsimonious VDJ recombination scenarios. A later analysis defined each TCR beta chain by its CDR3 amino acid sequence plus V-gene family, and excluded reads lacking a unique V-gene family. As a way to deal with suspected cross-contamination and a sequencing artifact, a later analysis dropped 500 to 700 nucleotide sequences that were highly shared and had low generation probability. For each public chain, a later analysis derived a clonal expansion index from normalized ranks of inferred template counts within each repertoire. In a later analysis, generation probabilities were computed using a VDJ recombination model fitted to out-of-frame rearrangements, and the results were checked against IGoR. Hypergeometric tests were used in a later analysis to score TCR-TCR, TCR-HLA and TCR-CMV co-occurrence, with a repertoire-size bias correction applied to the TCR pairs. In a later analysis, false discovery rates were estimated by permuting HLA or CMV assignments 20 times. In a later analysis, co-occurring TCRs were grouped with DBSCAN, and TCRdist sequence similarity was added when clustering was performed within HLA-allele-positive subsets. For co-occurrence clustering, repertoires with fewer than 30,000 or more than 120,000 public chains were excluded, along with roughly 5 repertoires with anomalous nucleotide sharing. Held by TCRdb, this immuneACCESS table contains in-frame sequences only and omits some clones. Under half of the omission traces to an unresolved V gene where checked; the cause of the rest is unknown. The V and J calls and clone size were taken over from that table, and D and trimming were inferred from the DNA. The sample includes around 210,000 clones, with about 85% observed a single time. 0.24% of the sample lies in the top ten.

For CDR1 and CDR2, the germline V gene lists MNHEY and SVGAGI. Reading from cysteine to phenylalanine, the CDR3 counts 16 amino acids. Of all the DNA, just the CDR3 is kept, 48 bases in frame from base 1. V sheds 0 bases and J sheds 6 bases, leaving 12 bases between their ends. In total, over 600 healthy bone marrow donors made up the cohort. At the time of sampling, all cohort members were nominally healthy, though unrecorded immune exposures were likely present. The donor was CMV seronegative and belonged to the group of more than 300 seronegative cohort members. A peripheral blood sample was provided by each donor, and peripheral blood mononuclear cells were used for TCR beta sequencing. Genomic DNA was extracted from the blood cell samples with the Qiagen DNeasy Blood Extraction Kit.

The rearrangement combines TRBV6-5 with TRBJ1-6; the D gene assignment is ambiguous. This receptor was obtained from a girl aged 2 to 9 in good health and CMV-seronegative. The sequencing sample was made of PBMCs. The base sequence is TGTGCCAGCAGTTACTCAACTCCCACCGGTAATTCACCCCTCCACTTT. It codes for CASSYSTPTGNSPLHF.